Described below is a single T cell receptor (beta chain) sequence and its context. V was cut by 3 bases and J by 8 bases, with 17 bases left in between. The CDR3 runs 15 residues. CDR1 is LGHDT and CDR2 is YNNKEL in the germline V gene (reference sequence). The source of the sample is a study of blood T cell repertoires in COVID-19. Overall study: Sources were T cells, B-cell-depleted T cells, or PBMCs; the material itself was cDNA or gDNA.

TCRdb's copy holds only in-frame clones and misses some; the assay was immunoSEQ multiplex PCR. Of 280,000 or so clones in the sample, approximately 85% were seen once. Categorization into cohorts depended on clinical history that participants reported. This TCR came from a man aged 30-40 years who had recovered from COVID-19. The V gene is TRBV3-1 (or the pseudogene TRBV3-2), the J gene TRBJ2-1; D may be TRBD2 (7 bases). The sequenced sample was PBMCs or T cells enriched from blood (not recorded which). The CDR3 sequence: CASSHGRWGGDEQFF. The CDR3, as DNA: TGTGCCAGCAGCCATGGCCGATGGGGGGGCGATGAGCAGTTCTTC.